A selection of T cell receptor beta chains follows, all from one sample in a study of patients and donors after allogeneic stem cell transplantation. TCRdb recomputed calls from the RT-PCR reads with MiXCR, one row per CDR3 protein. Of about a million distinct CDR3 sequences listed, roughly 18% are singletons. The specimen sequenced was blood, either unsorted or a sorted T cell fraction (not recorded which). The receptors originated from a human donor who was either an allogeneic HSCT recipient or a stem cell or donor lymphocyte infusion donor (not recorded which). It is not recorded whose cells these are; they may come from a transplant donor. CDR3s include the opening cysteine and the closing phenylalanine or tryptophan. D genes are given only for firm matches. Some rows have no size entry. The others give once, few or many, or a class for an expanded clone.

D	J	size	V	CDR3	DNA
.	TRBJ1-1	.	TRBV6-2/TRBV6-3	CASSYSDIEAFF	TGTGCCAGCAGTTACTCGGACATTGAAGCTTTCTTT
TRBD1	TRBJ2-7	.	TRBV20-1	CSAREPGTGGREQYF	TGCAGTGCTAGAGAACCCGGGACAGGGGGCCGGGAGCAGTACTTC
TRBD1	TRBJ1-5	many	TRBV4-2	CASSRQGGINQPQHF	TGTGCCAGCAGTCGACAGGGCGGAATAAATCAGCCCCAGCATTTT
.	TRBJ1-1	once	TRBV7-9	CASSSIRMNTEAFF	TGTGCCAGCAGCTCGATACGAATGAACACTGAAGCTTTCTTT
TRBD2	TRBJ2-1	many	TRBV7-8	CASSEPGLAGGQFF	TGTGCCAGCAGCGAACCGGGACTAGCGGGGGGACAGTTCTTC
TRBD2	TRBJ2-5	.	TRBV3-1	CASSQSSGVWF	TGTGCCAGCAGCCAGTCAAGCGGGGTATGGTTC
TRBD2	TRBJ2-3	few	TRBV5-1	CASSHGQTGLAGVTDTQYF	TGCGCCAGCAGCCACGGACAGACAGGACTAGCGGGGGTCACAGATACGCAGTATTTT
TRBD2	TRBJ2-4	few	TRBV20-1	CSARGGAQNIQYF	TGCAGTGCCCGGGGGGGGGCCCAAAACATTCAGTACTTC
.	TRBJ1-6	.	TRBV7-2	CASSSLGPRAGNSPLHF	TGTGCCAGCAGCTCACTAGGCCCAAGGGCGGGTAATTCACCCCTCCACTTT
TRBD1	TRBJ1-2	few	TRBV30	CACGQGANYGYTF	TGTGCCTGTGGACAGGGAGCTAACTATGGCTACACCTTC
TRBD1	TRBJ2-1	.	TRBV6-1	CASTGTGGVLGSYNEQFF	TGTGCCAGCACCGGGACAGGGGGCGTTCTCGGCTCCTACAATGAGCAGTTCTTC
TRBD2	TRBJ2-1	few	TRBV5-1	CASSWDPGTSVQGEQFF	TGCGCCAGCAGCTGGGACCCCGGGACTAGCGTTCAGGGTGAGCAGTTCTTC
.	TRBJ1-5	few	TRBV10-3	CAISDPTSRNQPQHF	TGTGCCATCAGTGACCCTACCTCGCGCAATCAGCCCCAGCATTTT
.	TRBJ2-1	.	TRBV14	CASSHPRDAHYNEQFF	TGTGCCAGCAGCCACCCGAGGGACGCACACTACAATGAGCAGTTCTTC
TRBD1	TRBJ1-1	.	TRBV7-3	CASSFLTTGKAFF	TGTGCCAGCAGCTTCCTAACGACAGGGAAAGCTTTCTTT
TRBD2	TRBJ2-5	few	TRBV9	CASSKRGLQETQYF	TGTGCCAGCAGCAAGCGGGGCCTCCAAGAGACCCAGTACTTC
.	TRBJ1-2	.	TRBV4-1	CASSQGTDYGYTF	TGCGCCAGCAGCCAAGGGACAGATTATGGCTACACCTTC
.	TRBJ2-2	few	TRBV20-1	CSAPSRLDTGELFF	TGCAGTGCTCCATCAAGACTCGACACCGGGGAGCTGTTTTTT
.	TRBJ2-7	few	TRBV24-1	CATGPGQRDYEQYF	TGTGCCACCGGTCCGGGACAACGGGACTACGAGCAGTACTTC
.	TRBJ1-4	.	TRBV6-5	CASSFRRGVPPVNEKLFF	TGTGCCAGCAGTTTCAGGAGGGGGGTCCCTCCTGTTAATGAAAAACTGTTTTTT
.	TRBJ2-2	.	TRBV20-1	CSARSGPELFF	TGCAGTGCTAGGAGCGGCCCGGAGCTGTTTTTT
.	TRBJ2-1	few	TRBV14	CASSQDQNEQFF	TGTGCCAGCAGCCAAGATCAAAATGAGCAGTTCTTC
.	TRBJ2-7	.	TRBV14	CASSQDGGTAWIEQYF	TGTGCCAGCAGCCAAGATGGGGGGACGGCGTGGATCGAGCAGTACTTC
.	TRBJ1-4	.	TRBV6-1	CASTGGATNEKLFF	TGTGCCAGTACGGGGGGGGCAACTAATGAAAAACTGTTTTTT
.	TRBJ2-7	many	TRBV29-1	CSVEYDPNSYEQYF	TGCAGCGTTGAATACGATCCAAACTCCTACGAGCAGTACTTC
.	TRBJ1-5	.	TRBV10-3	CAIGNREGPQHF	TGTGCCATCGGAAACAGGGAAGGGCCCCAGCATTTT
TRBD1	TRBJ2-1	many	TRBV5-1	CASSPRTGGINEQFF	TGCGCCAGCAGCCCACGGACAGGGGGCATAAATGAGCAGTTCTTC
.	TRBJ2-7	few	TRBV20-1	CSAKNRVGKREQYF	TGCAGTGCAAAGAACAGGGTTGGAAAGCGCGAGCAGTACTTC
TRBD1	TRBJ2-3	few	TRBV15	CASTQGGTDTQYF	TGTGCCAGTACACAGGGGGGCACAGATACGCAGTATTTT
TRBD1	TRBJ1-2	.	TRBV7-3	CASSLNRARGQRGYTF	TGTGCCAGCAGCTTAAATAGGGCCAGGGGGCAGCGTGGCTACACCTTC
TRBD2	TRBJ2-2	few	TRBV5-1	CASSLRWDRPSGSPAGELFF	TGCGCCAGCAGCTTGCGGTGGGACAGACCTAGCGGGAGTCCCGCCGGGGAGCTGTTTTTT
.	TRBJ2-7	many	TRBV12-3/TRBV12-4	CASSLVPRGLEQYF	TGTGCCAGCAGTTTAGTCCCACGGGGTCTCGAGCAGTACTTC
.	TRBJ1-2	few	TRBV7-9	CASSSKYYGYTF	TGTGCCAGCAGCTCTAAGTACTATGGCTACACCTTC
.	TRBJ1-5	few	TRBV24-1	CATSDTSLPHQPQHF	TGTGCCACCAGTGACACCAGCTTACCCCATCAGCCCCAGCATTTT
.	TRBJ1-2	.	TRBV29-1	CSVERTSGYGYTF	TGCAGCGTTGAACGCACCTCGGGCTATGGCTACACCTTC
.	TRBJ2-5	few	TRBV24-1	CATSDLWETQYF	TGTGCCACCAGTGATTTGTGGGAGACCCAGTACTTC
.	TRBJ2-5	few	TRBV24-1	CATSDRGGGTQYF	TGTGCCACCAGTGACAGGGGTGGCGGGACCCAGTACTTC
TRBD1	TRBJ2-5	.	TRBV5-1	CASSPWDRTGETQYF	TGCGCCAGCAGCCCCTGGGACAGGACAGGAGAGACCCAGTACTTC
.	TRBJ2-1	few	TRBV5-4	CASSPGSSNYNEQFF	TGTGCCAGCAGCCCAGGGTCCTCCAACTACAATGAGCAGTTCTTC
TRBD1	TRBJ1-2	.	TRBV25-1	CASSKAGTARYGYTF	TGTGCCAGCAGTAAAGCCGGGACAGCACGCTATGGCTACACCTTC